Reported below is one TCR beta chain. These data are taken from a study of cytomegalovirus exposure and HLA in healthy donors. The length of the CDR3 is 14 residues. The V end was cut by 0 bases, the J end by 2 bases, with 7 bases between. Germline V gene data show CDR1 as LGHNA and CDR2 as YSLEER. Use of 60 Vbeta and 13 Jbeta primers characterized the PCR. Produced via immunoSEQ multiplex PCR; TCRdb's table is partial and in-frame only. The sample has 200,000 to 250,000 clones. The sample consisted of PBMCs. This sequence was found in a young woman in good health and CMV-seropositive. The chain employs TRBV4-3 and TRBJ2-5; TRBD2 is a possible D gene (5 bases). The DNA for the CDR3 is TGCGCCAGCAGCCAAGATCAGCGGCAAGAGACCCAGTACTTC. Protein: CASSQDQRQETQYF.